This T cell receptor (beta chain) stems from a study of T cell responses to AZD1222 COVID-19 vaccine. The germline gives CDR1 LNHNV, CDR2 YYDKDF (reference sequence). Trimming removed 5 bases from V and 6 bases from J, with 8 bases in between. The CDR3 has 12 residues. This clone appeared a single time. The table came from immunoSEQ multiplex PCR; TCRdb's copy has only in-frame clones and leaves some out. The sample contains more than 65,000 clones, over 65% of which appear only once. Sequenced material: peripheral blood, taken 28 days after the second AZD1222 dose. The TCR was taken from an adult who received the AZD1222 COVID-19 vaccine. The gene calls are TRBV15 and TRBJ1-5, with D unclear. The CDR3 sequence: CATSADVQPQHF. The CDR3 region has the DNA TGTGCCACCAGCGCGGACGTTCAGCCCCAGCATTTT.